This TCR beta chain appears in the sequencing data of a study of T cells after yellow fever vaccination. The germline CDR1 and CDR2 sequences are LNHNV and YYDKDF (reference sequence). The CDR3 totals 14 residues. Trimming removed 6 bases at V and 4 bases at J, with 16 bases between. One entry per CDR3 protein, called by TCRdb with MiXCR from the 5' RACE reads. Of 450,000 to 600,000 distinct CDR3 sequences listed, about 17% are singletons. The input for sequencing was PBMCs, taken less than 6 days after the first yellow fever vaccination. The clonotype was recovered from a man aged 18 to 29 who received the YFV17D yellow fever vaccine. This chain joins TRBV15 and TRBJ2-7; D possibly matches TRBD1 or TRBD2 (5 bases each). CDR3 in amino acids: CATSDWGRSYEQYF. In DNA form, the CDR3 reads TGTGCCACCAGTGACTGGGGACGGAGTTACGAGCAGTACTTC.